This T cell receptor beta chain originates from a study of blood T cell repertoires in COVID-19. The germline V gene has CDR1 SGHRS and CDR2 YFSETQ. Trimming removed 0 bases from V and 4 bases from J; junction bases left unmatched: 4. This CDR3 has 15 amino acids. Assay used: immunoSEQ multiplex PCR; TCRdb lists only in-frame clones, some missing. The sample yields 150,000 to 160,000 clones, around 85% seen once. The TCR was taken from a woman aged 55 to 70 with acute or convalescent COVID-19. The chain joins TRBV5-1 to TRBJ2-1, with TRBD1 matching over 7 bases. The specimen was peripheral blood. The CDR3 loop is CASSLGGTVYNEQFF. The CDR3 coding sequence is TGCGCCAGCAGCTTGGGTGGGACAGTGTACAATGAGCAGTTCTTC. Full variable domain (outside the CDR3, taken from reference TRBV5-1 and TRBJ2-1): KAGVTQTPRYLIKTRGQQVTLSCSPISGHRSVSWYQQTPGQGLQFLFEYFSETQRNKGNFPGRFSGRQFSNSRSEMNVSTLELGDSALYLCASSLGGTVYNEQFFGPGTRLTVL.